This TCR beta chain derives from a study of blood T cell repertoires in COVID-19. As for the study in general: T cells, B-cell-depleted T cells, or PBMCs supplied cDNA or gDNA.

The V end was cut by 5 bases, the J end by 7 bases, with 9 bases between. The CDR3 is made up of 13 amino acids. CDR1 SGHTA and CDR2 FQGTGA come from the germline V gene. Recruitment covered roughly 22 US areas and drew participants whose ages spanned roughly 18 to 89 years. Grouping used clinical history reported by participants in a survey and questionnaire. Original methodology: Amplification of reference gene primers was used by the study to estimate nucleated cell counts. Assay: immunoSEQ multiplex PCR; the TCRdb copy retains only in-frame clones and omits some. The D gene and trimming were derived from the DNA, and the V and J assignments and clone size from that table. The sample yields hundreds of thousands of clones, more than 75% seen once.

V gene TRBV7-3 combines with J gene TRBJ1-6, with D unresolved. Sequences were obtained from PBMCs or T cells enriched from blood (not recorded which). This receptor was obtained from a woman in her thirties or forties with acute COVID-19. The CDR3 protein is CASSRDGNSPLHF. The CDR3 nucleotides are TGTGCCAGCAGCCGCGACGGGAATTCACCCCTCCACTTT.